This entry features one T cell receptor (beta chain) sequence. No antigen is known for it. These data are taken from a study of CD8 T cells in ankylosing spondylitis. The V gene lost 7 bases and the J gene lost 0 bases, with 11 bases spanning the gap. This CDR3 is 13 amino acids long. Germline V lookup: CDR1 SGHDT, CDR2 YYEEEE. Quantitative 5'-RACE was performed with molecular barcodes, and it yielded the TCR beta libraries. TCRdb recomputed calls from the 5' RACE reads with MiXCR, one row per CDR3 protein. The sample includes 35,000 to 50,000 distinct CDR3 sequences, about 9.3% of them seen just once. Study findings and constraints: Disease-linked clones displayed a CD8+ phenotype and appeared relatively rarely in peripheral blood. Ankylosing spondylitis blood appeared to carry a characteristic TCR beta motif of several highly homologous variants.

This TCR was recovered from a male donor with ankylosing spondylitis or in good health (not recorded which). V usage is TRBV5-6 and J usage is TRBJ2-7, with D maybe TRBD2 (6 bases). Sequencing was performed on blood, either unsorted or a sorted T cell fraction (not recorded which). The CDR3 DNA sequence: TGTGCCAGCGGCCCGGGACTCTCCTACGAGCAGTACTTC. Translated, it gives CASGPGLSYEQYF.